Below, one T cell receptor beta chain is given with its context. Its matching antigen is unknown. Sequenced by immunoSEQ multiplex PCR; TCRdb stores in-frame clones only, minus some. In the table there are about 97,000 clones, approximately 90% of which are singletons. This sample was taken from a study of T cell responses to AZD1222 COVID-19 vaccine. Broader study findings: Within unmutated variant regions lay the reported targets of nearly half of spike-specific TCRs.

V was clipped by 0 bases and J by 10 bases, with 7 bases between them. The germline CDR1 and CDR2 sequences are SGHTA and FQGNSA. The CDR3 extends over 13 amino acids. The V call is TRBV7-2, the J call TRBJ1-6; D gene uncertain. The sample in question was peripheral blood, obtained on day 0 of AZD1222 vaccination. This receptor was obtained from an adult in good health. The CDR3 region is CASSLAPRSPLHF. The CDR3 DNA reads TGTGCCAGCAGCTTAGCTCCTCGATCACCCCTCCACTTT.